The next 2 T cell receptor beta chains were all read from a single sample in a study of cytomegalovirus exposure and HLA in healthy donors. Method: immunoSEQ multiplex PCR; TCRdb's copy keeps in-frame clones and lacks some. The sample consists of 150,000 to 200,000 clones, about nine tenths of them appearing once. Specimen: PBMCs. The receptors originated from a man between 18 and 29 years old in good health and CMV-seropositive.

This clone has a single count. CDR3 in DNA: TGTGCCAGCAGTTTAGAGAGGGCCTACTACAATGAGCAGTTCTTC. This codes for CASSLERAYYNEQFF. The chain links TRBV28 to TRBJ2-1; perhaps TRBD2 as D (5 bases). Germline V gene lookup returns CDR1 MDHEN and CDR2 SYDVKM. This CDR3 is 15 amino acids long. V gave up 2 bases and J gave up 3 bases, with 11 bases separating them.

The chain joins TRBV9 to TRBJ2-1; D may be TRBD2 (5 bases). The CDR3 consists of 16 residues. Deletions cut 3 bases from V and 4 bases from J, with 17 bases between. Germline V CDR1 and CDR2: SGDLS, YYNGEE. CDR3 bases: TGTGCCAGCAGCGGGGAGAGCCCCGCCCATTACAATGAGCAGTTCTTC. Protein product: CASSGESPAHYNEQFF. Filled out from reference TRBV9 and TRBJ2-1, the complete variable domain reads DSGVTQTPKHLITATGQRVTLRCSPRSGDLSVYWYQQSLDQGLQFLIQYYNGEERAKGNILERFSAQQFPDLHSELNLSSLELGDSALYFCASSGESPAHYNEQFFGPGTRLTVL.